This T cell receptor (beta chain) comes out of a study of blood T cell repertoires in COVID-19. Study context: The United States, Italy and Spain were the sources of the acute and convalescent COVID-19 samples. Sources were T cells, B-cell-depleted T cells, or PBMCs; the material itself was cDNA or gDNA.

Germline V gene data show CDR1 as SNHLY and CDR2 as FYNNEI. This CDR3 spans 15 amino acids. J lost 4 bases, V lost 5 bases, and 9 bases had no gene match. Per the study methods: Reference gene primers were amplified, and this amplification served to estimate nucleated cell counts. Method: immunoSEQ multiplex PCR; TCRdb's copy keeps in-frame clones and lacks some. V and J calls and clone size come straight from that table; D and trimming were deduced from the DNA. The sample records around 62,000 clones, over 75% being singletons. The sequence came from a woman aged 55-69 years with acute or convalescent COVID-19. The chain recombines TRBV2 with TRBJ2-3; 7 nucleotides agree with TRBD1. The sample consisted of peripheral blood. CDR3 in amino acids: CASSLDRRSSDTQYF. The CDR3 DNA follows: TGTGCCAGCAGTTTGGACAGGAGGTCCTCAGATACGCAGTATTTT.